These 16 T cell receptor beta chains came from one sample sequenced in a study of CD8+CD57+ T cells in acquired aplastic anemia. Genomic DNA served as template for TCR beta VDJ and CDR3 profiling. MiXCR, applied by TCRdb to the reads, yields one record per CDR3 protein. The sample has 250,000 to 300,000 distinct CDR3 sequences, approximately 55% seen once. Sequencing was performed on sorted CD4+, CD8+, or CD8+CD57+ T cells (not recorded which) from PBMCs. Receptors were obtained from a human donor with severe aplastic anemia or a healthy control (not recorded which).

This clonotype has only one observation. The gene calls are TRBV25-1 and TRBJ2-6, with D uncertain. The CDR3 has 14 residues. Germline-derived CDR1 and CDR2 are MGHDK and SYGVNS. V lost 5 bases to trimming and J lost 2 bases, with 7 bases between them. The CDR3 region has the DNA TGTGCCAGCAGTTCAACGCCTGGGGCCAACGTCCTGACTTTC. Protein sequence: CASSSTPGANVLTF.

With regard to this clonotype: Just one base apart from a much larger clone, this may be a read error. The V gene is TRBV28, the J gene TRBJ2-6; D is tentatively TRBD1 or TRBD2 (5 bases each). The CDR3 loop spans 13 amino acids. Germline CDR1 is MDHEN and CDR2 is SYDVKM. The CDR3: CASNFSGADVLTF. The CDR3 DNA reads TGTGCCAGCAATTTTTCCGGGGCCGACGTCCTGACTTTC.

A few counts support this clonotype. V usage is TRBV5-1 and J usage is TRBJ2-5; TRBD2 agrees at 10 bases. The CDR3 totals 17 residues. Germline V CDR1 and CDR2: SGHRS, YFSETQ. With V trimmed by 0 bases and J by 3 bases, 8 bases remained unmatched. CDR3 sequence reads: CASSLAPSGRTKETQYF. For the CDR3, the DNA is TGCGCCAGCAGCTTGGCTCCTAGCGGGAGAACAAAAGAGACCCAGTACTTC. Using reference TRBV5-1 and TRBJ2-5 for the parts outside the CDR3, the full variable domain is KAGVTQTPRYLIKTRGQQVTLSCSPISGHRSVSWYQQTPGQGLQFLFEYFSETQRNKGNFPGRFSGRQFSNSRSEMNVSTLELGDSALYLCASSLAPSGRTKETQYFGPGTRLLVL.

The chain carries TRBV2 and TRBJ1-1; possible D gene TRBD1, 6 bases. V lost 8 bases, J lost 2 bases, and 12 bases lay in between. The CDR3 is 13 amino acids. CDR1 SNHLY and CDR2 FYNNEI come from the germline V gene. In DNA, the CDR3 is TGTGCCAGCGGGGAACAGGGCAACACTGAAGCTTTCTTT. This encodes CASGEQGNTEAFF.

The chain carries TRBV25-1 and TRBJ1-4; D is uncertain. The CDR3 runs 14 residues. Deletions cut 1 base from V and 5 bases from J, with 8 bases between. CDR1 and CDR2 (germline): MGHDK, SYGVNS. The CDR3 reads CASSESVENEKLFF. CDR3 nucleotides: TGTGCCAGCAGTGAATCGGTGGAGAATGAAAAACTGTTTTTT.

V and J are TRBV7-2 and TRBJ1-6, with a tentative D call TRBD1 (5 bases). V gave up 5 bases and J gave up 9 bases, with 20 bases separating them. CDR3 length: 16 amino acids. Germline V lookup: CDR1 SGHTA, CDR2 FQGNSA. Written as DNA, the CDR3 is TGTGCCAGCAGCCAAGAGACCCAAGGGACGAGTTCACCCCTCCACTTT. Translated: CASSQETQGTSSPLHF.

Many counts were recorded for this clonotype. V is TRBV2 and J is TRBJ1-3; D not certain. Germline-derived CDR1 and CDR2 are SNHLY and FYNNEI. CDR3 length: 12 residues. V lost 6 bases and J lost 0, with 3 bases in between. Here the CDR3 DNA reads TGTGCCAGCAGGATCTCTGGAAACACCATATATTTT. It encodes CASRISGNTIYF.

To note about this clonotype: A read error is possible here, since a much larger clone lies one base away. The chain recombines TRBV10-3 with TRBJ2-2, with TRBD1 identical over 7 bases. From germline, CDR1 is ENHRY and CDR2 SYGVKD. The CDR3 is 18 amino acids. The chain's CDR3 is CASSYSGWGQQNTGELFF. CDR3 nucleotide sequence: TGTGCCAGCAGTTACTCAGGCTGGGGACAGCAGAACACCGGGGAGCTGTTTTTT.

DNA of the CDR3: TGTGCCAGCAGCCCACGGGGTCCCGGCGAAGAGACCCAGTACTTC. Its translation is CASSPRGPGEETQYF. This chain joins TRBV7-9 and TRBJ2-5; D may be TRBD2 (5 bases). Germline-derived CDR1 and CDR2 are SEHNR and FQNEAQ (reference sequence). Trimming took 5 bases from V and 3 from J, leaving 16 bases between them. The CDR3 sequence is 15 residues long.

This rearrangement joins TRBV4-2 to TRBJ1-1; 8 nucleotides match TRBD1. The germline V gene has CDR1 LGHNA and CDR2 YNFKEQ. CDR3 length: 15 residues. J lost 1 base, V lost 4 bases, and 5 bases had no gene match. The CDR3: CASSPGTGTNTEAFF. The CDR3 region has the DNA TGTGCCAGCAGCCCAGGGACAGGCACGAACACTGAAGCTTTCTTT.

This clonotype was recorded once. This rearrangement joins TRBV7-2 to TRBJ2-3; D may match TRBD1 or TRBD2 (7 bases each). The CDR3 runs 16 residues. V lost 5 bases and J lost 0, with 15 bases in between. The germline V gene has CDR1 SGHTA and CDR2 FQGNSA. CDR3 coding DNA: TGTGCCAGCAGCATAGGGGGGGACAGAAGCACAGATACGCAGTATTTT. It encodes CASSIGGDRSTDTQYF.

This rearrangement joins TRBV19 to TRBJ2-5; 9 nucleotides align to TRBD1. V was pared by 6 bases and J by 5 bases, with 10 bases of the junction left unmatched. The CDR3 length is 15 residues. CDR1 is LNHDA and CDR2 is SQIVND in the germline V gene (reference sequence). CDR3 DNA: TGTGCCAGTAGGCGGCGGACAGGGGAGTCGGAGACCCAGTACTTC. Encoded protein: CASRRRTGESETQYF.

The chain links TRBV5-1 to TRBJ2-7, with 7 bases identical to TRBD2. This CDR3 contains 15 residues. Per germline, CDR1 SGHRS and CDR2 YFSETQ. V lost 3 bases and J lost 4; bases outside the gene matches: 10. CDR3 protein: CASSYSGTTGYEQYF. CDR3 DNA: TGCGCCAGCAGCTATTCCGGGACTACAGGATACGAGCAGTACTTC.

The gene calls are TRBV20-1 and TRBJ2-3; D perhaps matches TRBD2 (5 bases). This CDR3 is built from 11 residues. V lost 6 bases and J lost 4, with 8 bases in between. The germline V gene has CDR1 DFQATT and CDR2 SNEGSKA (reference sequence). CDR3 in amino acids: CSAEDADTQYF. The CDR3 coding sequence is TGCAGTGCGGAGGACGCAGATACGCAGTATTTT.

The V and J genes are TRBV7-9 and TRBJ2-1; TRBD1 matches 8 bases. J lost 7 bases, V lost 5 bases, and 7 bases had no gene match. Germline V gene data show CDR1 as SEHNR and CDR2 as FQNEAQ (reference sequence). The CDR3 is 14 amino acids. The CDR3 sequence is CASSPRTGKNEQFF. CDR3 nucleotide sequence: TGTGCCAGCAGCCCCCGGACAGGGAAGAATGAGCAGTTCTTC.

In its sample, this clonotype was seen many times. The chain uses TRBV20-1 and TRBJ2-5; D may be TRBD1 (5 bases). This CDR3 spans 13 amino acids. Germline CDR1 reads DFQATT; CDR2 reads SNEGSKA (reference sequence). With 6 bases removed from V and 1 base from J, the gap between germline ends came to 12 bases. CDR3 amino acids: CSATGHSQETQYF. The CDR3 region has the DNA TGCAGTGCCACCGGACACAGCCAAGAGACCCAGTACTTC.